Below are 5 T cell receptor beta chains sequenced from a single sample in a study of CD8+ T cells in alopecia areata. After isolation, RNA underwent reverse transcription to generate cDNA as the sequencing template. Using immunoSEQ multiplex PCR, the repertoire was profiled, and TCRdb retains in-frame clones only, with some absent. The sample yields approximately 34,000 clones, 55% seen once. Input material: NKG2D-high CD8+ T cells sorted from blood. The source is a human donor with alopecia areata.

This rearrangement joins TRBV11-2 to TRBJ2-1, with D maybe TRBD2 (6 bases). The CDR3 contains 14 residues. V lost 10 bases and J 8 bases, leaving 21 bases between the germline ends. Germline V lookup: CDR1 SGHAT, CDR2 FQNNGV. The CDR3 sequence: CATWRGITRDEQFF. The DNA for the CDR3 is TGTGCCACCTGGAGGGGAATAACGAGGGATGAGCAGTTCTTC.

This clone was recorded once. This chain links TRBV7-6 with TRBJ1-1; TRBD1 aligns across 7 bases. This CDR3 has 14 amino acids. Germline V CDR1 and CDR2: SGHVS, FNYEAQ. V was pared by 5 bases and J by 5 bases, with 8 bases of the junction left unmatched. CDR3 nucleotide sequence: TGTGCCAGCAGCAGACAGGGAAAGAGGACTGAAGCTTTCTTT. Translating gives CASSRQGKRTEAFF. Full variable domain (missing parts from reference TRBV7-6 and TRBJ1-1): GAGVSQSPRYKVTKRGQDVALRCDPISGHVSLYWYRQALGQGPEFLTYFNYEAQQDKSGLPNDRFSAERPEGSISTLTIQRTEQRDSAMYRCASSRQGKRTEAFFGQGTRLTVV.

This clone was seen a few times. This sequence joins TRBV7-8 and TRBJ2-1; TRBD2 is a possible D gene (6 bases). CDR1 and CDR2 from the germline V gene are SGHVS and FQNEAQ. The CDR3 contains 16 residues. With 5 bases removed from V and 1 base from J, the gap between germline ends came to 15 bases. CDR3 DNA: TGTGCCAGCAGCGTCGGAAGCGGGCAGTCCTACAATGAGCAGTTCTTC. It yields the protein CASSVGSGQSYNEQFF.

A few counts support this clone. The chain is built from TRBV11-2 and TRBJ2-5; TRBD1 agrees at 10 bases. V lost 1 base to trimming and J lost 5 bases; unmatched junction nucleotides: 10. CDR3 size: 17 residues. Germline loops: CDR1 SGHAT, CDR2 FQNNGV. The CDR3 reads CASSLAAGTGAWETQYF. The CDR3 nucleotides are TGTGCCAGCAGCTTAGCCGCCGGGACAGGGGCATGGGAGACCCAGTACTTC.

The genes are TRBV28 and TRBJ2-7; D might be TRBD1 (5 bases). The CDR3 totals 15 residues. Trimming removed 5 bases from V and 2 bases from J, with 16 bases in between. The V gene's germline CDR1 is MDHEN and CDR2 SYDVKM. The chain's CDR3 is CASSLPDSFPYEQYF. In nucleotides, the CDR3 is TGTGCCAGCAGTCTCCCCGACAGTTTTCCCTACGAGCAGTACTTC.